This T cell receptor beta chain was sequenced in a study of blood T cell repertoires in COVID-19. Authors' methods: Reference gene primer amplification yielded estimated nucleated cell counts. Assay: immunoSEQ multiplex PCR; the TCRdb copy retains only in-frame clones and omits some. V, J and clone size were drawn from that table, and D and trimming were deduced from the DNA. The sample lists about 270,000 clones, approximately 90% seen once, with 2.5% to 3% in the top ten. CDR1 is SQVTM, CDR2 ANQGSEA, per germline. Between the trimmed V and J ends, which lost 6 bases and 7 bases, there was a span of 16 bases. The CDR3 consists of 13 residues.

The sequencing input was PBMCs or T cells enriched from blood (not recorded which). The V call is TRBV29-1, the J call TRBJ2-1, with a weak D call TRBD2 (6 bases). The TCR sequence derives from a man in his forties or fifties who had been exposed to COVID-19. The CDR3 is CSVSTGLQNEQFF. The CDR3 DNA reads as TGCAGCGTCAGCACGGGACTGCAAAATGAGCAGTTCTTC.